This TCR beta chain came from a study of tumor-infiltrating lymphocytes in primary liver carcinoma. Study-level information: In every tissue type, samples returned a similar yield of roughly 3.5 to 8 million productive TCRbeta reads.

From 400 to 500 ng total RNA, TCR beta cDNA was generated with a primer in the constant region. Libraries of TCR beta came from three nested multiplex PCR rounds with slightly modified ARM-PCR. Primers for the first two PCR rounds were TRBV1-TRBV30 forward primers and a C-beta reverse primer (about 10 cycles per round). In TCRdb, the multiplex PCR reads were re-called with MiXCR into one record per CDR3 protein. Seen here are 330,000 or so distinct CDR3 sequences, 65% observed once, and the top ten hold roughly 6%. As concerns this clonotype: One base away lies a much larger clone, so this may be a sequencing read error.

Trimming stripped 2 bases from V and 6 bases from J, with 11 bases between. Germline CDR1 and CDR2: GTSNPN and SVGIG (reference sequence). The CDR3 is 12 residues long. In addition to blood RNA drawn from unsorted whole blood, germline DNA was extracted. The clonotype comes from a middle-aged man with primary liver carcinoma and hepatitis B virus infection. The chain joins TRBV30 to TRBJ2-7; weak D call: TRBD2 (6 bases). What was sequenced was peripheral blood. CDR3 in amino acids: CAWSTGGIEQYF. CDR3 in DNA: TGTGCCTGGAGTACCGGCGGGATCGAGCAGTACTTC.